Presented here are 5 T cell receptor beta chains from one specimen sequenced in a study of T cell clonality in common variable immunodeficiency. Some clones are missing from TCRdb's copy, which holds only in-frame ones; the method was immunoSEQ multiplex PCR. The data show about 64,000 clones, with none appearing a single time. Sequencing was performed on peripheral blood mononuclear cells. The receptors come from a person aged 18 to 75 in good health.

This clone was counted many times. The read terminates 3 residues before the CDR3 end, so the remaining end is supplied by the germline J gene. V usage is TRBV2 and J usage is TRBJ2-3; 10 positions match TRBD2. Germline V CDR1 and CDR2: SNHLY, FYNNEI. The CDR3 runs to 18 residues. V shed 5 bases, J shed 1 base, and the junction held 12 bases outside the gene matches. The sequenced part of the CDR3 DNA is TGTGCCAGCAGTCGGACATCACTAGCGGGGCACGGCACAGATACG. Its protein product is CASSRTSLAGHGTDT. In full, the CDR3 is CASSRTSLAGHGTDTQYF.

This clone was seen only a few times. A much larger clone is a single base away; this may be a read error. The CDR3 extends 3 residues past the end of the read, so its final part is completed from the germline J gene. The V and J genes are TRBV18 and TRBJ1-2, with a possible D match to TRBD1 (5 bases). Germline V gene data show CDR1 as KGHSH and CDR2 as LQKENI. The CDR3 has 14 residues. This chain's CDR3 is CACSPYPQGGGYTF. The sequenced CDR3 bases are TGTGCCTGCTCCCCCTATCCCCAGGGTGGTGGC. Full variable domain (outside the CDR3, taken from reference TRBV18 and TRBJ1-2): NAGVMQNPRHLVRRRGQEARLRCSPMKGHSHVYWYRQLPEEGLKFMVYLQKENIIDESGMPKERFSAEFPKEGPSILRIQQVVRGDSAAYFCACSPYPQGGGYTFGSGTRLTVV.

This clone was found many times. The covered CDR3 bases are TGCGCCAGCAGCGAAACCTCGGGACAGCTCAACACTGAA. It encodes CASSETSGQLNTE. The whole CDR3 protein is CASSETSGQLNTEAFF. The chain uses TRBV5-1 and TRBJ1-1, with 7 bases that match TRBD1. The missing CDR3 end, 3 residues past where the read stops, is filled in from the germline J gene. The ends lost 4 bases at V and 2 bases at J; junction bases unmatched: 11. The CDR3 is 16 residues long. Per germline, CDR1 SGHRS and CDR2 YFSETQ.

This clone was counted ten times or more. Read coverage stops 3 residues before the CDR3 terminus; the germline J gene supplies the remainder. The genes are TRBV5-4 and TRBJ1-1, with D possibly TRBD1 on 5 matching bases. Trimming took off 4 bases at V and 1 base at J, with 14 bases between the two ends. The CDR3 runs to 15 residues. Germline V CDR1 and CDR2: SGHNT, YYREEE (reference sequence). The CDR3 region is CASSPVRGGNTEAFF. Incomplete CDR3 DNA: TGTGCCAGCAGCCCGGTTAGGGGAGGGAACACTGAA. Filled out from reference TRBV5-4 and TRBJ1-1, the complete variable domain reads ETGVTQSPTHLIKTRGQQVTLRCSSQSGHNTVSWYQQALGQGPQFIFQYYREEENGRGNFPPRFSGLQFPNYSSELNVNALELDDSALYLCASSPVRGGNTEAFFGQGTRLTVV.

Ten or more counts support this clone. The sequenced fragment ends 3 residues before the CDR3 boundary, so the rest is inferred from the germline J gene. The chain uses TRBV6-1 and TRBJ2-7; D is possibly TRBD1 (6 bases). V was pared by 4 bases and J by 4 bases, with 17 bases between. CDR1 and CDR2 from the germline V gene are MNHNS and SASEGT. This CDR3 has 15 residues. The CDR3 loop is CASSVEPGARYEQYF. The CDR3 bases that were read are TGTGCCAGCAGTGTCGAACCAGGGGCTCGGTACGAG.